This T cell receptor (beta chain) is from a study of blood T cell repertoires in COVID-19 (TCRdb year 2020). Study-level background: The collaborator samples originated in the United States, Italy and Spain and spanned the acute and convalescent phases of COVID-19. The material from the prospective study consisted of cDNA or gDNA derived from T cells, B-cell-depleted T cells, or PBMCs. The dataset comprised deeply sampled blood TCRbeta repertoires from subjects exposed to, actively infected with, or recovered from COVID-19. The repertoires were released in a freely available public database meant as a resource for research on the immune response to SARS-CoV-2. The samples were drawn from two sources: the first 160 participants of the ongoing ImmuneRACE study, and 1,000 to 1,500 subjects contributed by 6 global collaborators. Sample metadata almost always included a de-identified subject ID, COVID-19 status, age in years and sex. HLA class I and class II types, where available, came from metadata supplied by the sample provider rather than from assay-based typing.

On the study overall, not on this receptor specifically: Clinical and demographic metadata were provided uncurated, with the amount varying by source and participant.

The germline V gene encodes CDR1 LGHDT and CDR2 YNNKEL (reference sequence). From the cysteine up to the phenylalanine, the CDR3 has a length of 15 residues. This entry keeps only the CDR3 DNA: 45 bases, framed from base 1. Germline trimming amounts to 6 bases on V and 1 base on J, with 2 as the count of junction bases outside the gene matches. With respect to this clone: Its binding antigen is unknown. No much larger clone exists at a distance of one base, and base qualities are not known.

TCRbeta CDR3 regions were amplified from genomic DNA by means of the immunoSEQ Assay, a bias-controlled multiplex PCR. Per the authors' processing: Within the assay, amplification of reference gene primers was used to estimate how many nucleated cells each sample contained. Sequence reads were collapsed and filtered to measure the absolute abundance of every unique TCRbeta CDR3 rearrangement. Productive Simpson clonality was computed per sample as the square root of Simpson's diversity index over productive rearrangements. In its TCRdb copy, this immuneACCESS table keeps in-frame sequences only and misses some clones. Where compared with another copy, unresolved V genes explain less than half of these, and the others have no known cause. V and J calls and clone size are copied from that table; D and trimming were computed from the DNA. Within this sample are approximately 220,000 clones, with less than 90% of them counted one time only. The ten largest clonotypes hold approximately 0.7% of the sample.

Whole blood was collected in K2EDTA tubes by collaborating institutions according to the institutions' own protocols. For TCRbeta analysis, collaborators shipped samples in one of three forms: frozen whole blood, isolated PBMCs, or DNA extracted from either of those sample types. The TCR comes from a man aged 40-49 years with acute or convalescent COVID-19. The V gene is TRBV3-1 (or the pseudogene TRBV3-2) and the J gene is TRBJ2-2, with 10 bases matching TRBD2. Sequencing was done on a sample of peripheral blood. Here is the DNA: TGTGCCAGCAGTCGGACTAGCGGGAACACCGGGGAGCTGTTTTTT. Translated, this gives CASSRTSGNTGELFF.